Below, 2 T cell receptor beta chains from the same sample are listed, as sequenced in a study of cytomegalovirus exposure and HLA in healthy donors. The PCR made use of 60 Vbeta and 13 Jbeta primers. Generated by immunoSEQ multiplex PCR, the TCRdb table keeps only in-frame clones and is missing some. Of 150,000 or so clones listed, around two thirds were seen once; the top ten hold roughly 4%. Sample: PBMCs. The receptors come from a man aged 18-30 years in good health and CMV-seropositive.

CDR3 in DNA: TGTGCCAGCAGCTTAGCCCGGCAGGCCAGTGGCTACACCTTC. This codes for CASSLARQASGYTF. This rearrangement joins TRBV7-2 to TRBJ1-2; D unclear. The CDR3 is made up of 14 amino acids. CDR1 is SGHTA and CDR2 is FQGNSA in the germline V gene. The V end was cut by 0 bases, the J end by 7 bases, with 12 bases between.

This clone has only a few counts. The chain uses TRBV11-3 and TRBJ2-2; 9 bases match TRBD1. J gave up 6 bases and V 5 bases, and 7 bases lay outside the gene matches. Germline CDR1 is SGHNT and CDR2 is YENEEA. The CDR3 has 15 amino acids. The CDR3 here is CASSHGQGSAGELFF. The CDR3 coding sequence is TGTGCCAGCAGCCACGGACAGGGGAGCGCCGGGGAGCTGTTTTTT.